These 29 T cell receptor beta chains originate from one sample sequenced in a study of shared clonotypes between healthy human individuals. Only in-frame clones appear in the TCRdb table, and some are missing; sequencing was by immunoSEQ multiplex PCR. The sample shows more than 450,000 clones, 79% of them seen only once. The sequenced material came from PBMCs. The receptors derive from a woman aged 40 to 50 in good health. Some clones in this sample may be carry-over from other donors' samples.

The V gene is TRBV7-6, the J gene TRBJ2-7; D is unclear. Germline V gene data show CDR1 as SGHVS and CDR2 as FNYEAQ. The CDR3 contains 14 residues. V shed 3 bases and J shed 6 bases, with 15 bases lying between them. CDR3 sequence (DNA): TGTGCCAGCAGCTTGAGCCTCCAAGTTCGCGAGCAGTACTTC. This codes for CASSLSLQVREQYF.

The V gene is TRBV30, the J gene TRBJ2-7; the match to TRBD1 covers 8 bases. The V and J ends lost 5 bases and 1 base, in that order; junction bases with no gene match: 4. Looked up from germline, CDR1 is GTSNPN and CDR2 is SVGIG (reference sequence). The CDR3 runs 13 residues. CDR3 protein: CAWGRQGSYEQYF. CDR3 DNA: TGTGCCTGGGGTAGACAGGGGTCCTACGAGCAGTACTTC.

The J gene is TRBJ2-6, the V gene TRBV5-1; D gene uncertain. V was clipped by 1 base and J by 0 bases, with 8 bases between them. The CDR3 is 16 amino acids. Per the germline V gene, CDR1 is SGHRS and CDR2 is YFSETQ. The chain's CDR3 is CASSLSLSSGANVLTF. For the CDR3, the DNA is TGCGCCAGCAGCTTGTCACTGAGCTCTGGGGCCAACGTCCTGACTTTC.

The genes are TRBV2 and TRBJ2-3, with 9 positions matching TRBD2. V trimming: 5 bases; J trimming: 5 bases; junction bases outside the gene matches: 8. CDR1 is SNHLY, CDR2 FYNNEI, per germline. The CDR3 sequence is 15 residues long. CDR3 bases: TGTGCCAGCAGTTTGGTGGGACTAGCAGTAGATACGCAGTATTTT. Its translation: CASSLVGLAVDTQYF.

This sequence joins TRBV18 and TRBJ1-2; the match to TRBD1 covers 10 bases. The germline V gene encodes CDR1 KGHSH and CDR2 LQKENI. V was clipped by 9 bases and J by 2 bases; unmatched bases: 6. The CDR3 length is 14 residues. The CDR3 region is CASNTGQGNYGYTF. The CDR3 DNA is TGTGCCAGTAACACGGGACAGGGGAACTATGGCTACACCTTC.

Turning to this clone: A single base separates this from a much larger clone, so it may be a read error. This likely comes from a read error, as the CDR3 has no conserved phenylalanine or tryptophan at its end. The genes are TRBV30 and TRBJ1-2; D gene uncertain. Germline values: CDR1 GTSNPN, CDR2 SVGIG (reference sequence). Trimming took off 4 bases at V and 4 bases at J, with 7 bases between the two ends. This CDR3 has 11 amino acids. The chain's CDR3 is CAWTGFYGYTL. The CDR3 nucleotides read TGTGCCTGGACGGGGTTCTATGGCTACACCCTC.

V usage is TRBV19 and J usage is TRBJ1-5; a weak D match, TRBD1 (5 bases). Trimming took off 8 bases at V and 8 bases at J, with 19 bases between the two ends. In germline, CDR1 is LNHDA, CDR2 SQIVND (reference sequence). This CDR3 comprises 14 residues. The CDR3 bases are TGTGCCAGTGGGGGACCCCCCGGGGTAAAGCCCCAGCATTTT. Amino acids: CASGGPPGVKPQHF.

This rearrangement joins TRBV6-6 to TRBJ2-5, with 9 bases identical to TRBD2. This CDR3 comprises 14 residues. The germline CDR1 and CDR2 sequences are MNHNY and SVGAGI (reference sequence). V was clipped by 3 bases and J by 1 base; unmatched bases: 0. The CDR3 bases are TGTGCCAGCAGTTATAGCGGGAGCCAAGAGACCCAGTACTTC. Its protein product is CASSYSGSQETQYF.

Written as DNA, the CDR3 is TGTGCCAGCAGCTACTTACAGCCGAGCTCTGGAAACACCATATATTTT. This encodes CASSYLQPSSGNTIYF. The chain uses TRBV5-8 and TRBJ1-3; D is unclear. V was cut by 3 bases and J by 0 bases, with 13 bases left in between. The CDR3 runs 16 residues. CDR1 is SGHTS and CDR2 is YDEGEE in the germline V gene.

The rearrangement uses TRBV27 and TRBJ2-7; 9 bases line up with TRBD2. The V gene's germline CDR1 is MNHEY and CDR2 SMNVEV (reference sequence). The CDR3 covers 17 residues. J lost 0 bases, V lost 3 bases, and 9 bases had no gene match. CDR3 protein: CASSLGGWTSVSYEQYF. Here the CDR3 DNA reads TGTGCCAGCAGTTTGGGCGGCTGGACTAGCGTCTCCTACGAGCAGTACTTC.

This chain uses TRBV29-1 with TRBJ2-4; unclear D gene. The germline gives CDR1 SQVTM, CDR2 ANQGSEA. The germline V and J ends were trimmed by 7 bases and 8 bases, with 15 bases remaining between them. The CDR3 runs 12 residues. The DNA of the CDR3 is TGCAGCGCTCGACAAATCGAGGACATTCAGTACTTC. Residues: CSARQIEDIQYF.

CDR3 nucleotides: TGCGCCAGCAGCCAAGGTGCGAGCGGGGGGCAAGAGACCCAGTACTTC. It translates to CASSQGASGGQETQYF. The gene calls are TRBV4-1 and TRBJ2-5; TRBD2 aligns across 9 bases. V shed 1 base and J 2 bases; nucleotides not matched to a gene: 5. There are 16 residues in the CDR3. Germline V gene sequence: CDR1 MGHRA, CDR2 YSYEKL.

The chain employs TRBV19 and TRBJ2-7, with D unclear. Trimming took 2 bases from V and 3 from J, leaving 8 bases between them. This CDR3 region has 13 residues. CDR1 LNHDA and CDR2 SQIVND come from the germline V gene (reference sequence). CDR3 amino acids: CASSISSGYEQYF. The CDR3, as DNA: TGTGCCAGTAGTATATCGTCAGGCTACGAGCAGTACTTC.

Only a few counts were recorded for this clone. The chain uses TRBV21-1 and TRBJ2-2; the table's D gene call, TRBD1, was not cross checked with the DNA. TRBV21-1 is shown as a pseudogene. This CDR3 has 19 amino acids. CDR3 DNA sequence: TGTGCCAGCAGCAAACCTCAGGACAGTCCGACACAAAACACCGGGGAGCTGTTTTTT. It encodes CASSKPQDSPTQNTGELFF.

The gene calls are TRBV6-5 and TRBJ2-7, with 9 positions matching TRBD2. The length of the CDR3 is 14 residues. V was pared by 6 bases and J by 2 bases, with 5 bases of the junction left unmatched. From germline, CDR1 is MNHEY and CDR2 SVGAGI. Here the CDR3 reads CASSTLAGPYEQYF. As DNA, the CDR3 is TGTGCCAGCAGCACACTAGCGGGCCCCTACGAGCAGTACTTC.

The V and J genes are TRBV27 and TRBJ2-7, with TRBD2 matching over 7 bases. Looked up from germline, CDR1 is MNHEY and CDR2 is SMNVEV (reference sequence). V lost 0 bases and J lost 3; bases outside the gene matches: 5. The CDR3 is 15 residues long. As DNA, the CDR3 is TGTGCCAGCAGTTTATCCGCTAGCGGAGTCTACGAGCAGTACTTC. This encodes CASSLSASGVYEQYF.

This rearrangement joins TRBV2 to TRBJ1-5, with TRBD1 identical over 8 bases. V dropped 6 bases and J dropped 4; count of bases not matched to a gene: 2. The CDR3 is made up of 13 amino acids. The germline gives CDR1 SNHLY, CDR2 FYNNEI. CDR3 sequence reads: CASRGQVNQPQHF. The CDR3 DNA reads TGTGCCAGCAGGGGACAGGTGAATCAGCCCCAGCATTTT.

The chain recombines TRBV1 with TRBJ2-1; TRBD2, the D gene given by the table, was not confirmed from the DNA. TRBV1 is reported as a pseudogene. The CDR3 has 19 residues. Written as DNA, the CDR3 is TGCACCAGCAGCCAAGGCCCTCCGGGGAGTTCCATTTCCTACAATGAGCAGTTCTTC. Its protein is CTSSQGPPGSSISYNEQFF.

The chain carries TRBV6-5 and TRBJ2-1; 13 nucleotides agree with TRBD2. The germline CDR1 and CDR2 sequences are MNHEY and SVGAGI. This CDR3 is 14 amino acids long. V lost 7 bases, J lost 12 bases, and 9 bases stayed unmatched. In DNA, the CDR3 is TGTGCCAGCACCACAGGGACTAGCGGGACACGGCAGTTCTTC. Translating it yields CASTTGTSGTRQFF.

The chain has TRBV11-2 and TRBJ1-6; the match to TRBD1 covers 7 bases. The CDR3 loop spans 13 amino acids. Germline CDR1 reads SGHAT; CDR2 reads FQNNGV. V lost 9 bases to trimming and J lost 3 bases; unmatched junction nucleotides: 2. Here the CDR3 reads CASRDSYNSPLHF. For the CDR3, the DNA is TGTGCCAGTCGGGACAGCTATAATTCACCCCTCCACTTT.

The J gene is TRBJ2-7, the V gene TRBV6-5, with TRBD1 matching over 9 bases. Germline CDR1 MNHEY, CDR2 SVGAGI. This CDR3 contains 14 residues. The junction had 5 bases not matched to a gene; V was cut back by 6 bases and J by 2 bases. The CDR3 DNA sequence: TGTGCCAGCAGCCGGGGACAGGGACCCTACGAGCAGTACTTC. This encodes CASSRGQGPYEQYF.

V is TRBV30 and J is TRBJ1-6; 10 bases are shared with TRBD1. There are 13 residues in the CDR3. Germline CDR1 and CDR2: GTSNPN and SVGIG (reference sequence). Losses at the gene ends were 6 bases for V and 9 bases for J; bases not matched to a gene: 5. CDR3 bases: TGTGCCTGTCAAGGACAGGGGGTTTCACCCCTCCACTTT. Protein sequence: CACQGQGVSPLHF.

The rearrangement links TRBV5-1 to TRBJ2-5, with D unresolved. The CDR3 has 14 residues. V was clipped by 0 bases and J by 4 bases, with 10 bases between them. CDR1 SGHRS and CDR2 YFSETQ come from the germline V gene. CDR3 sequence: CASSLEVGTETQYF. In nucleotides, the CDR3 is TGCGCCAGCAGCTTGGAAGTGGGAACAGAGACCCAGTACTTC.

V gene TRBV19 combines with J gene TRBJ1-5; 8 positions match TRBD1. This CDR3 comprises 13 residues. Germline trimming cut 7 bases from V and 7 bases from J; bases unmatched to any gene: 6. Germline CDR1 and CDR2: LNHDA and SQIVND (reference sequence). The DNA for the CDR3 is TGTGCCAGTACTCGACAGGGGTTACAGCCCCAGCATTTT. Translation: CASTRQGLQPQHF.

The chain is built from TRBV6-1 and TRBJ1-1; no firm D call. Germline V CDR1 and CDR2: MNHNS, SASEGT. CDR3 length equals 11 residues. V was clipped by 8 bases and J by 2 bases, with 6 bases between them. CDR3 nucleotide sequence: TGTGCCAGCGGCTATAACACTGAAGCTTTCTTT. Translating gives CASGYNTEAFF.

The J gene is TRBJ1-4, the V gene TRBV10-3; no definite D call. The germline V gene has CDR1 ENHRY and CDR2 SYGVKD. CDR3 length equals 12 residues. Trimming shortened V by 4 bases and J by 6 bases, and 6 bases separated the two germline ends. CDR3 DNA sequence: TGTGCCATCAGTGCGGTCGATGAAAAACTGTTTTTT. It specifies CAISAVDEKLFF.

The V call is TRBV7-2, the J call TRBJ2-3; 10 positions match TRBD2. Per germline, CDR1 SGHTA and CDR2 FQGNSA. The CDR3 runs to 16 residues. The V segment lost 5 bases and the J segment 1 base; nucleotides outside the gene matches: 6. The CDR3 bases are TGTGCCAGCAGCACGCGACTAGCGGGTGGCACAGATACGCAGTATTTT. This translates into CASSTRLAGGTDTQYF.

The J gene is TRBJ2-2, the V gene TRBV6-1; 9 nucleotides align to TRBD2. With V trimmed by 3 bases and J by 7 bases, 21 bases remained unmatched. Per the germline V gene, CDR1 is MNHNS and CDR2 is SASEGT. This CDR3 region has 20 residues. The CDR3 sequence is CASSDKAQLRASGIVGELFF. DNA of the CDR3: TGTGCCAGCAGTGACAAAGCGCAATTGAGGGCTAGCGGGATTGTCGGGGAGCTGTTTTTT.

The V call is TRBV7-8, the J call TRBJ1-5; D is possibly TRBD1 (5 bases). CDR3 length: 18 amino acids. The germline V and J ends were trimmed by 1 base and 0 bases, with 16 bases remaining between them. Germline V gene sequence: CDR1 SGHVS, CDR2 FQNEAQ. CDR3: CASSLGGGGHYSNQPQHF. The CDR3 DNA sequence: TGTGCCAGCAGCTTAGGTGGGGGGGGTCACTATAGCAATCAGCCCCAGCATTTT. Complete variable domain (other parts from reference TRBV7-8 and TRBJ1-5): GAGVSQSPRYKVAKRGQDVALRCDPISGHVSLFWYQQALGQGPEFLTYFQNEAQLDKSGLPSDRFFAERPEGSVSTLKIQRTQQEDSAVYLCASSLGGGGHYSNQPQHFGDGTRLSIL.